This record looks at one T cell receptor beta chain sequence and its context. This CDR3 is also generated by other DNA sequences in the sample. Under the authors' procedure: Quantification of nucleated cells was approximated via reference gene primer amplification. Sequencing was performed with immunoSEQ multiplex PCR; in TCRdb, only in-frame clones are kept and a portion is missing. V, J and clone size were drawn from that table, and D and trimming were deduced from the DNA. The data hold some 99,000 clones, with about 86% observed a single time. The germline V gene encodes CDR1 MNHEY and CDR2 SVGAGI. The V and J ends lost 6 bases and 0 bases respectively, with 11 bases between them. The CDR3 length is 14 residues. These data belong to a study of blood T cell repertoires in COVID-19. About the study: From the United States, Italy and Spain came samples of acute and convalescent COVID-19. PBMCs, B-cell-depleted T cells, or T cells provided the cDNA or gDNA that made up the material.

This clonotype was obtained from a woman aged 55-70 years in a cohort sampled during active or convalescent COVID-19. Sequencing input: peripheral blood. V usage is TRBV6-5 and J usage is TRBJ1-1; D may be TRBD1 (6 bases). As DNA, the CDR3 is TGTGCCAGCAGGGTAGGACAGATGAACACTGAAGCTTTCTTT. It specifies CASRVGQMNTEAFF.